This is a list of T cell receptor beta chains from one sample in a study of cytotoxic CD8 clonotypes in ibrutinib-treated CLL. TCRdb's table, derived via immunoSEQ multiplex PCR, lists solely in-frame clones and lacks some. The sample holds hundreds of thousands of clones, about 80% seen once. The sequencing used PBMCs, collected before ibrutinib treatment. Source of these receptors: a human donor with chronic lymphocytic leukemia. Each CDR3 is given with its conserved first and last residue. The order of the fields is clone size, D gene, V gene, J gene, CDR3 DNA, CDR3 protein. The D gene is left open where the match is weak. Size is stated for part of the rows, as once, few or many counts, or as a class when the clone is expanded.

>.|.|TRBV14|TRBJ2-2
TGTGCCAGCAGCCGCGTTCAATGGGACACCGGGGAGCTGTTTTTT
CASSRVQWDTGELFF
>.|.|TRBV27|TRBJ2-3
TGTGCCAGCAGTTACGGACACAGCACAGATACGCAGTATTTT
CASSYGHSTDTQYF
>.|TRBD2|TRBV6-5|TRBJ2-7
TGTGCCAGCAGTTGGGAGCGGGAGCGGGGCGAGCAGTACTTC
CASSWERERGEQYF
>.|.|TRBV10-3|TRBJ1-4
TGTGCCATCAGTGAGTCGAATAGGGGCTCTAATGAAAAACTGTTTTTT
CAISESNRGSNEKLFF
>.|.|TRBV29-1|TRBJ2-2
TGCAGCGTTGAGGGCGGAGCGAACACCGGGGAGCTGTTTTTT
CSVEGGANTGELFF
>.|.|TRBV30|TRBJ2-3
TGTGCCTGGAGTGGCTGGGGGGACACAGATACGCAGTATTTT
CAWSGWGDTDTQYF
>.|.|TRBV9|TRBJ2-3
TGTGCCAGCAGACCAATGGGAGGCGGCACAGATACGCAGTATTTT
CASRPMGGGTDTQYF
>few|TRBD1|TRBV7-7|TRBJ2-2
TGTGCTAGCAGCTTAAGCACAGGGGAGTCCGGGGAGCTGTTTTTT
CASSLSTGESGELFF
>.|.|TRBV30|TRBJ2-1
TGTGCCTGTACCTACAATGAGCAGTTCTTC
CACTYNEQFF
>.|.|TRBV4-3|TRBJ2-7
TGCGCCAGCAGCCAAGTGCGGCAGACCTACGAGCAGTACTTC
CASSQVRQTYEQYF
>once|.|TRBV7-9|TRBJ2-3
TGTGCCAGCAGCTTATTGGTTTACGATACGCAGTATTTT
CASSLLVYDTQYF
>.|.|TRBV27|TRBJ2-5
TGTGCCAGCAGTGAAGAGGTATTTCGGCGGACCCAGTACTTC
CASSEEVFRRTQYF
>.|.|TRBV5-1|TRBJ2-1
TGCGCCAGCAGCTTGTGGAGCGGATACAACAATGAGCAGTTCTTC
CASSLWSGYNNEQFF
>.|.|TRBV7-9|TRBJ2-1
TGTGCCAGCAGCTTGAGCGGGCAATACAATGAGCAGTTCTTC
CASSLSGQYNEQFF
>.|TRBD1|TRBV28|TRBJ1-4
TGTGCCAGCAGTTTACCATCTTTCGGGACAGGTCGAGAAAAACTGTTTTTT
CASSLPSFGTGREKLFF
>.|.|TRBV6-4|TRBJ1-3
TGTGCCAGCTCCCAGGACAGCGGCTCTGGAAACACCATATATTTT
CASSQDSGSGNTIYF
>.|.|TRBV19|TRBJ2-7
TGTGCCAGTAGTGACCCCCCCGCAGGGGCCTACGAGCAGTACTTC
CASSDPPAGAYEQYF
>once|.|TRBV4-3|TRBJ1-1
TGCGCCAGCAGCCAAGTCGGCAGCCCGAACACTGAAGCTTTCTTT
CASSQVGSPNTEAFF
>.|.|TRBV4-1|TRBJ1-1
TGCGCCAGCAGCCAAGATTGGGTCAACACTGAAGCTTTCTTT
CASSQDWVNTEAFF
>.|.|TRBV15|TRBJ1-1
TGTGCCACCAGCAGAGGAGGGACCTCGAACACTGAAGCTTTCTTT
CATSRGGTSNTEAFF
>.|.|TRBV27|TRBJ2-6
TGTGCCAGCAGTTTTGGACCCTCAGTGACTGGGGCCAACGTCCTGACTTTC
CASSFGPSVTGANVLTF
>.|TRBD2|TRBV5-1|TRBJ2-3
TGCGCCAGCGGTTGGGGCCTTATAGCGGGAGGGCTCACAGATACGCAGTATTTT
CASGWGLIAGGLTDTQYF
>.|.|TRBV7-2|TRBJ1-5
TGTGCCAGCAGCTTAGTTTCAGGGAATCAGCCCCAGCATTTT
CASSLVSGNQPQHF
>.|TRBD2|TRBV18|TRBJ2-1
TGTGCCAGCTCACCACCGGGGGGACTAGCGGGACATTTCAATGAGCAGTTCTTC
CASSPPGGLAGHFNEQFF
>.|.|TRBV6-1|TRBJ2-7
TGTGAGACAGTCGGGTCCGGCTCCTACGAGCAGTACTTC
CETVGSGSYEQYF
>.|.|TRBV7-9|TRBJ2-5
TGTGCCAGCAGCTTAGTTGGCAGGGGCGGGGAGACCCAGTACTTC
CASSLVGRGGETQYF
>.|TRBD1|TRBV19|TRBJ2-2
TGTGCCAGTAGTAAACCGACAGGGGGGCGTATCTCGAACACCGGGGAGCTGTTTTTT
CASSKPTGGRISNTGELFF
>.|TRBD1|TRBV5-1|TRBJ2-1
TGCGCCAGCAGCTCGGGACAGCACAATGAGCAGTTCTTC
CASSSGQHNEQFF
>.|.|TRBV5-1|TRBJ1-1
TGCGCCAGCAGCAGCTTTGGGGGGGACACTGAAGCTTTCTTT
CASSSFGGDTEAFF
>.|TRBD1|TRBV6-5|TRBJ2-7
TGTGCCAGCACCCCTCGGACAGGGGGCTCTTACGAGCAGTACTTC
CASTPRTGGSYEQYF
>.|.|TRBV5-6|TRBJ2-3
TGTGCCAGCAGCTTGGCGATCGGAACAGATACGCAGTATTTT
CASSLAIGTDTQYF
>few|TRBD2|TRBV6-6|TRBJ2-3
TGTGCCAGCCGAACGGGAGGTGGCACAGATACGCAGTATTTT
CASRTGGGTDTQYF
>.|.|TRBV18|TRBJ2-5
TGTGCCAGCTCTCCAAAGACTAACCAAGAGACCCAGTACTTC
CASSPKTNQETQYF
>.|TRBD1|TRBV27|TRBJ2-7
TGTGCCAGCAGTTTATTTTTCGGGACAGGGGGCGACGAGCAGTACTTC
CASSLFFGTGGDEQYF
>.|.|TRBV2|TRBJ1-2
TGTGCCAGCAAGCCAGGGAACTTATATGGCTACACCTTC
CASKPGNLYGYTF
>few|.|TRBV27|TRBJ2-2
TGTGCCAGCAGTCTAGGTGGGACCGGGGAGCTGTTTTTT
CASSLGGTGELFF
>.|TRBD2|TRBV19|TRBJ2-3
TGTGCCAGTAGTCAAACTAGCGGTCGCACAGATACGCAGTATTTT
CASSQTSGRTDTQYF
>few|.|TRBV30|TRBJ2-7
TGTGCCTGGAGCCGGGACTCCTACGAGCAGTACTTC
CAWSRDSYEQYF
>.|.|TRBV29-1|TRBJ2-2
TGCAGCGTTGAGTCCGTCAGAGGTTCCGGGGAGCTGTTTTTT
CSVESVRGSGELFF
>.|.|TRBV5-1|TRBJ2-3
TGCGCCAGCACCGGAGGGGGGGGCACAGATACGCAGTATTTT
CASTGGGGTDTQYF
>.|.|TRBV7-9|TRBJ1-4
TGTGCCAGCAGCCCATCGGGCCTAGGTGAAAAACTGTTTTTT
CASSPSGLGEKLFF
>.|.|TRBV2|TRBJ2-3
TGTGCCAGCAGTGGGGTTCGGGGAATCACGGCCACAGATACGCAGTATTTT
CASSGVRGITATDTQYF
>.|.|TRBV30|TRBJ2-3
TGTGCCTGGAGTGCCGGGACTAGCACAGATACGCAGTATTTT
CAWSAGTSTDTQYF
>.|.|TRBV15|TRBJ2-5
TGTGCCACCAGCAGAGATGAAGTCGAACGGGAGAGGCAAGAGACCCAGTACTTC
CATSRDEVERERQETQYF
>.|TRBD2|TRBV30|TRBJ2-1
TGTGCCTGGAGTGTACGGTGGACTAGCGGACCAAAAGATGAGCAGTTCTTC
CAWSVRWTSGPKDEQFF
>.|.|TRBV5-1|TRBJ2-7
TGCGCCAGCAGCCTTGGTGGGAGGTACGAGCAGTACTTC
CASSLGGRYEQYF
>.|.|TRBV11-2|TRBJ1-1
TGTGCCAGCAGCTTAGAGTCCCACAGGCGGGGTGAAGCTTTCTTT
CASSLESHRRGEAFF
>.|.|TRBV5-1|TRBJ2-2
TGCGCCAGCAGCTTGGACGCGGAGGCGAACACCGGGGAGCTGTTTTTT
CASSLDAEANTGELFF
>.|.|TRBV2|TRBJ1-1
TGTGCCAGCACGTTGGAAGGGAACACTGAAGCTTTCTTT
CASTLEGNTEAFF
>.|.|TRBV19|TRBJ1-1
TGTGCCAGTAGTATGGAGAACACTGAAGCTTTCTTT
CASSMENTEAFF
>.|TRBD2|TRBV11-2|TRBJ2-7
TGTGCCAGCAGTTCTACTAGCGGGAGTTCCCACGAGCAGTACTTC
CASSSTSGSSHEQYF
>.|TRBD2|TRBV28|TRBJ2-7
TGTGCCAGCAGTTCAAGCGGGAGAGTTTACGAGCAGTACTTC
CASSSSGRVYEQYF
>.|.|TRBV4-1|TRBJ1-1
TGCGCCAGCAGCCAAGATTTGGTAGGGGTCGCTTTCTTT
CASSQDLVGVAFF
>.|TRBD2|TRBV7-8|TRBJ2-1
TGTGCCAGCAGCCGGACTAGCGGGATCTACAATGAGCAGTTCTTC
CASSRTSGIYNEQFF
>.|TRBD1|TRBV18|TRBJ1-5
TGTGCCAGCTCGAGAACCGACAGGGGCAATCAGCCCCAGCATTTT
CASSRTDRGNQPQHF
>once|.|TRBV15|TRBJ2-7
TGTGCCACCAGCACAGGGTCCGGGTCCTACGAGCAGTACTTC
CATSTGSGSYEQYF
>once|TRBD1|TRBV6-6|TRBJ2-7
TGTGCCAGCAGACAGGGGCCCTTCTACGAGCAGTACTTC
CASRQGPFYEQYF
>.|.|TRBV7-2|TRBJ2-1
TGTGCCAGCAGAGTGACGGGAACCGATTACAATGAGCAGTTCTTC
CASRVTGTDYNEQFF
>.|TRBD1|TRBV4-3|TRBJ2-7
TGCGCCAGCAGCCAAGAGTGGGACAGGGTTTACGAGCAGTACTTC
CASSQEWDRVYEQYF